The 16 T cell receptor beta chains given below trace back to one sample, sequenced in a study of shared clonotypes between healthy human individuals. Profiling relied on immunoSEQ multiplex PCR, and the TCRdb table lists in-frame clones only, not all of them. The sample holds over a million clones, under 80% seen once. Sequenced: memory CD4+ T cells sorted from blood. Subset noted: CD45RA-negative fraction. These receptors originate from a man aged 18 to 30 in good health.

The genes are TRBV6-1 and TRBJ1-4; 7 nucleotides agree with TRBD1. Trimming at V came to 6 bases and at J to 4 bases, leaving 8 bases not matched to a gene. The CDR3 consists of 15 residues. CDR1 is MNHNS, CDR2 SASEGT, per germline. Here the CDR3 reads CASRAGDSLNEKLFF. In DNA form, the CDR3 reads TGTGCCAGCAGGGCGGGGGACAGTCTTAATGAAAAACTGTTTTTT.

The rearrangement joins TRBV29-1 to TRBJ1-1, with 8 bases aligning to TRBD1. V lost 7 bases to trimming and J lost 5 bases; unmatched junction nucleotides: 3. The CDR3 loop spans 11 amino acids. Per germline, CDR1 SQVTM and CDR2 ANQGSEA. Written as DNA, the CDR3 is TGCAGCGCACAGGGGGGGACTGAAGCTTTCTTT. Its translation is CSAQGGTEAFF.

The V and J genes are TRBV6-1 and TRBJ1-3; D perhaps matches TRBD1 (5 bases). The germline CDR1 and CDR2 sequences are MNHNS and SASEGT. Trimming cost V 4 bases and J 4 bases, with 8 bases left between them. The CDR3 has 13 amino acids. The CDR3 here is CASSAQDGNTIYF. The CDR3 nucleotides are TGTGCCAGCAGTGCACAGGACGGAAACACCATATATTTT.

This clone was observed once. CDR3 sequence reads: CASSDPRTGANVLTF. DNA of the CDR3: TGTGCCAGCAGTGATCCGCGGACTGGGGCCAACGTCCTGACTTTC. This chain connects TRBV2 to TRBJ2-6; D not certain. Germline V gives CDR1 SNHLY, CDR2 FYNNEI. The CDR3 runs to 15 residues. V dropped 3 bases and J dropped 2 bases, with 8 bases sitting between them.

This chain uses TRBV5-1 with TRBJ2-7, with 9 nucleotides matching TRBD1. Germline values: CDR1 SGHRS, CDR2 YFSETQ. Trimming at V came to 0 bases and at J to 2 bases, leaving 6 bases not matched to a gene. This CDR3 is 16 amino acids long. The CDR3 sequence is CASSLAAGTGTYEQYF. CDR3 nucleotides: TGCGCCAGCAGCTTGGCCGCCGGGACAGGGACCTACGAGCAGTACTTC.

The chain joins TRBV11-2 to TRBJ2-7; TRBD2 matches at 10 bases. The trim removed 5 bases at V and 2 bases at J, leaving 9 bases unmatched. The CDR3 runs 16 residues. CDR1 is SGHAT, CDR2 FQNNGV, per germline. The CDR3 spells CASSPDSGGFTYEQYF. DNA of the CDR3: TGTGCCAGCAGCCCCGATAGCGGGGGGTTTACCTACGAGCAGTACTTC.

This clone turned up a few times. The chain recombines TRBV2 with TRBJ1-1, with D perhaps matching TRBD1 (5 bases). This CDR3 region has 12 residues. Germline V gene sequence: CDR1 SNHLY, CDR2 FYNNEI. Trimming pared 10 bases from V and 3 bases from J, leaving 12 bases between. The CDR3 sequence is CATNGGDTEAFF. CDR3 coding DNA: TGTGCCACCAACGGGGGAGACACTGAAGCTTTCTTT.

This clone was found a few times. The sample carries other DNA sequences with the same CDR3. The rearrangement joins TRBV20-1 to TRBJ1-2; D gene ambiguous. Germline V lookup: CDR1 DFQATT, CDR2 SNEGSKA (reference sequence). V was cut by 6 bases and J by 4 bases, with 9 bases left in between. CDR3 length: 11 amino acids. The CDR3 is CSARESYGYTF. The CDR3, as DNA: TGCAGTGCCCGGGAGAGCTATGGCTACACCTTC.

The genes are TRBV4-3 and TRBJ1-2; 7 nucleotides match TRBD1. Trimming at V came to 4 bases and at J to 5 bases, leaving 7 bases not matched to a gene. This CDR3 has 14 residues. The germline V gene has CDR1 LGHNA and CDR2 YSLEER. The CDR3, as DNA: TGCGCCAGCAGCCCCGGACAGGCGCCTTATGGCTACACCTTC. This translates into CASSPGQAPYGYTF.

The CDR3 region is CASSEGILGGRVEQFF. In nucleotides, the CDR3 is TGTGCCAGCAGTGAAGGGATCTTGGGAGGCCGGGTTGAGCAGTTCTTC. The chain carries TRBV11-3 and TRBJ2-1, with D maybe TRBD2 (6 bases). The CDR3 length is 16 residues. CDR1 is SGHNT, CDR2 YENEEA, per germline. V lost 6 bases, J lost 9 bases, and 24 bases lay in between.

V is TRBV5-4 and J is TRBJ2-2, with 7 nucleotides matching TRBD1. Germline CDR1 is SGHNT and CDR2 is YYREEE (reference sequence). V lost 4 bases, J lost 4 bases, and 16 bases stayed unmatched. The CDR3 runs to 18 residues. CDR3: CASSRPGQTKGITGELFF. CDR3 nucleotide sequence: TGTGCCAGCAGCAGACCGGGACAGACCAAGGGTATCACCGGGGAGCTGTTTTTT.

The chain has TRBV18 and TRBJ2-3; 7 bases are shared with TRBD2. From germline, CDR1 is KGHSH and CDR2 LQKENI. Trimming took 3 bases from V and 6 from J; bases not matched to a gene: 6. The CDR3 loop spans 14 amino acids. CDR3 in amino acids: CASSPFAGVDTQYF. CDR3 DNA sequence: TGTGCCAGCTCACCTTTCGCGGGAGTGGATACGCAGTATTTT.

The genes are TRBV6-1 and TRBJ1-2; no reliable D call. The CDR3 is 12 residues long. The germline V gene encodes CDR1 MNHNS and CDR2 SASEGT. Deletions cut 6 bases from V and 7 bases from J, with 12 bases between. The CDR3 DNA sequence: TGTGCCAGCAGGGATTTCTTCGGTGGCTACACCTTC. Translation: CASRDFFGGYTF.

This clone showed up just once. V and J are TRBV19 and TRBJ1-1, with a possible D match to TRBD1 (5 bases). The CDR3 is made up of 13 amino acids. Trimming removed 4 bases at V and 11 bases at J, with 17 bases between. In germline, CDR1 is LNHDA, CDR2 SQIVND (reference sequence). CDR3 coding DNA: TGTGCCAGTAGTAGCCGACAGACCTGGGAGGCTTTCTTT. This codes for CASSSRQTWEAFF.

This chain joins TRBV5-1 and TRBJ1-6; perhaps TRBD1 as D (5 bases). The CDR3 consists of 17 residues. The V end lost 3 bases, the J end lost 0 bases, and 13 bases lay between the germline ends. Germline V gene sequence: CDR1 SGHRS, CDR2 YFSETQ. This CDR3 is CASSYGGLSSYNSPLHF. CDR3 DNA sequence: TGCGCCAGCAGCTATGGGGGATTGAGCTCCTATAATTCACCCCTCCACTTT.

V is TRBV5-1 and J is TRBJ1-1; 9 bases match TRBD1. Germline V CDR1 and CDR2: SGHRS, YFSETQ. After removal of 1 base from V and 4 bases from J, the junction contained 8 bases not matched to a gene. This CDR3 is 16 amino acids long. The DNA for the CDR3 is TGCGCCAGCAGCTTGAGGGGACAGGGAGGTGGCACTGAAGCTTTCTTT. This sequence encodes CASSLRGQGGGTEAFF. Full variable domain (missing parts from reference TRBV5-1 and TRBJ1-1): KAGVTQTPRYLIKTRGQQVTLSCSPISGHRSVSWYQQTPGQGLQFLFEYFSETQRNKGNFPGRFSGRQFSNSRSEMNVSTLELGDSALYLCASSLRGQGGGTEAFFGQGTRLTVV.